These 19 T cell receptor beta chains share one sample of origin, sequenced in a study of control samples from healthy donors and cancer patients. Assay: immunoSEQ multiplex PCR; the TCRdb copy retains only in-frame clones and omits some. This table holds tens of thousands of clones, about 95% found once. Sequencing used blood. Source of these receptors: a woman aged 25 to 39 in good health.

The chain carries TRBV24-1 and TRBJ2-3, with D perhaps TRBD1 (6 bases). Per germline, CDR1 KGHDR and CDR2 SFDVKD. CDR3 length equals 15 residues. With 3 bases removed from V and 2 bases from J, the gap between germline ends came to 11 bases. For the CDR3, the DNA is TGTGCCACCAGTGATGCAGGGGAATTCACAGATACGCAGTATTTT. This gives the protein CATSDAGEFTDTQYF.

This rearrangement joins TRBV7-9 to TRBJ1-2; a weak D match, TRBD1 (5 bases). Germline V CDR1 and CDR2: SEHNR, FQNEAQ (reference sequence). This CDR3 comprises 16 residues. The ends were cut back, 5 bases at V and 6 bases at J, with 22 bases in the middle. The CDR3 DNA is TGTGCCAGCAGCGTAGGATCCGGGACTCAACGCGATGGCTACACCTTC. As protein: CASSVGSGTQRDGYTF.

The V and J genes are TRBV7-9 and TRBJ2-2; possibly TRBD1 for D (7 bases). V lost 3 bases to trimming and J lost 6 bases, with 14 bases between them. CDR3 length: 15 residues. The germline CDR1 and CDR2 sequences are SEHNR and FQNEAQ (reference sequence). CDR3 coding DNA: TGTGCCAGCAGCTTCCAGACAGGGAGGCCCGGGGAGCTGTTTTTT. It codes for CASSFQTGRPGELFF.

The DNA of the CDR3 is TGTGCCATCACTCAGGACAGGGAGAGTGGCTACACCTTC. Translating gives CAITQDRESGYTF. V gene TRBV10-3 combines with J gene TRBJ1-2; 8 bases agree with TRBD1. This CDR3 has 13 amino acids. J gave up 7 bases and V 7 bases, and 8 bases lay outside the gene matches. Germline CDR1 and CDR2: ENHRY and SYGVKD.

The chain is built from TRBV12-3 or TRBV12-4 and TRBJ2-1; no definite D call. The length of the CDR3 is 11 residues. The CDR3 spells CASGPNNEQFF. The CDR3 DNA reads as TGTGCAAGTGGGCCTAACAATGAGCAGTTCTTC.

This clone appeared once. The V and J genes are TRBV7-9 and TRBJ1-2, with unresolved D. Germline values: CDR1 SEHNR, CDR2 FQNEAQ (reference sequence). The CDR3 sequence is 15 residues long. Trimming pared 2 bases from V and 8 bases from J, leaving 18 bases between. The DNA of the CDR3 is TGTGCCAGCAGCTTACAGTCAGCCCGAGAAGGAGGCTACACCTTC. Translated, it gives CASSLQSAREGGYTF.

The chain combines TRBV5-1 with TRBJ1-1; possibly TRBD1 for D (5 bases). Germline V lookup: CDR1 SGHRS, CDR2 YFSETQ. The CDR3 covers 15 residues. The V end was cut by 2 bases, the J end by 6 bases, with 17 bases between. The CDR3 DNA is TGCGCCAGCAGCTTACTTGTTACCCCGGGGGCTGAAGCTTTCTTT. Translation: CASSLLVTPGAEAFF.

The table lists this clone with a count of one. V and J are TRBV15 and TRBJ2-3; tentatively, D is TRBD2 (6 bases). Germline CDR1 and CDR2: LNHNV and YYDKDF (reference sequence). The CDR3 runs to 14 residues. Trimming stripped 3 bases from V and 4 bases from J, with 11 bases between. The DNA for the CDR3 is TGTGCCACCAGCAGGAGAGCGGGCCCAGATACGCAGTATTTT. It is translated as CATSRRAGPDTQYF.

J is TRBJ1-4 and V is TRBV9, with a tentative D call TRBD1 (5 bases). V was clipped by 3 bases and J by 7 bases, with 16 bases between them. CDR3 length: 15 residues. Germline V CDR1 and CDR2: SGDLS, YYNGEE. For the CDR3, the DNA is TGTGCCAGCAGCGGTAGCGGGTCAAGGGGTGAAAAACTGTTTTTT. This gives the protein CASSGSGSRGEKLFF.

In this sample, this clone turned up once. This chain links TRBV19 with TRBJ1-4, with 10 bases fitting TRBD1. The CDR3 runs 15 residues. Germline V gene data show CDR1 as LNHDA and CDR2 as SQIVND (reference sequence). J was trimmed by 1 base and V by 7 bases; bases with no gene match: 3. The CDR3 DNA sequence: TGTGCCAGTATCGACAGGGGGCGAACTAATGAAAAACTGTTTTTT. This gives the protein CASIDRGRTNEKLFF.

V is TRBV7-9 and J is TRBJ1-1; perhaps TRBD1 as D (6 bases). The germline CDR1 and CDR2 sequences are SEHNR and FQNEAQ (reference sequence). Trimming pared 5 bases from V and 0 bases from J, leaving 19 bases between. The length of the CDR3 is 17 residues. In nucleotides, the CDR3 is TGTGCCAGCAGCAACGTCGGGGGGCTAGGGATGAACACTGAAGCTTTCTTT. It yields the protein CASSNVGGLGMNTEAFF. Using reference TRBV7-9 and TRBJ1-1 for the parts outside the CDR3, the full variable domain is DTGVSQNPRHKITKRGQNVTFRCDPISEHNRLYWYRQTLGQGPEFLTYFQNEAQLEKSRLLSDRFSAERPKGSFSTLEIQRTEQGDSAMYLCASSNVGGLGMNTEAFFGQGTRLTVV.

This clone was observed a few times. This rearrangement joins TRBV30 to TRBJ2-3; 8 nucleotides align to TRBD2. V gave up 2 bases and J gave up 6 bases; unmatched junction bases: 4. The CDR3 runs 13 residues. Germline V gene lookup returns CDR1 GTSNPN and CDR2 SVGIG (reference sequence). The CDR3, as DNA: TGTGCCTGGAGTCCTCGACTAGCGGATACGCAGTATTTT. It codes for CAWSPRLADTQYF. The variable domain in full, completed from reference TRBV30 and TRBJ2-3, reads SQTIHQWPATLVQPVGSPLSLECTVEGTSNPNLYWYRQAAGRGLQLLFYSVGIGQISSEVPQNLSASRPQDRQFILSSKKLLLSDSGFYLCAWSPRLADTQYFGPGTRLTVL.

This clone ranks as medium-sized. This chain joins TRBV27 and TRBJ1-5; 9 positions agree with TRBD1. This CDR3 is built from 15 residues. After removal of 6 bases from V and 7 bases from J, the junction contained 10 bases not matched to a gene. Looked up from germline, CDR1 is MNHEY and CDR2 is SMNVEV (reference sequence). This CDR3 is CASSLGQGLEQPQHF. DNA for the CDR3: TGTGCCAGCAGCCTCGGACAGGGGCTGGAGCAGCCCCAGCATTTT.

The rearrangement links TRBV30 to TRBJ2-7; tentatively, D is TRBD1 (6 bases). Trimming removed 3 bases from V and 0 bases from J, with 9 bases in between. Germline assignment: CDR1 GTSNPN and CDR2 SVGIG (reference sequence). This CDR3 contains 13 residues. DNA of the CDR3: TGTGCCTGGAGCCGGGACATCTCCTACGAGCAGTACGTC. Protein sequence: CAWSRDISYEQYV.

This sequence joins TRBV28 and TRBJ2-1; the match to TRBD1 covers 11 bases. The V segment lost 6 bases and the J segment 4 bases; nucleotides outside the gene matches: 5. The CDR3 has 15 amino acids. Germline V gene lookup returns CDR1 MDHEN and CDR2 SYDVKM. The CDR3 here is CASRPGQGAYNEQFF. DNA of the CDR3: TGTGCCAGCAGGCCCGGACAGGGGGCGTACAATGAGCAGTTCTTC.

The rearrangement uses TRBV9 and TRBJ2-3, with 9 bases fitting TRBD2. In germline, CDR1 is SGDLS, CDR2 YYNGEE. This CDR3 comprises 16 residues. V gave up 0 bases and J gave up 3 bases; unmatched junction bases: 5. CDR3 loop: CASSVGSGLATDTQYF. The CDR3 nucleotides are TGTGCCAGCAGCGTAGGGTCGGGACTAGCTACAGATACGCAGTATTTT. Full variable domain (remainder filled in from reference TRBV9 and TRBJ2-3): DSGVTQTPKHLITATGQRVTLRCSPRSGDLSVYWYQQSLDQGLQFLIQYYNGEERAKGNILERFSAQQFPDLHSELNLSSLELGDSALYFCASSVGSGLATDTQYFGPGTRLTVL.

The gene calls are TRBV28 and TRBJ1-5; D not resolved. Germline-derived CDR1 and CDR2 are MDHEN and SYDVKM. Between the trimmed V and J ends, which lost 2 bases and 0 bases, there was a span of 14 bases. CDR3 length equals 17 residues. In DNA form, the CDR3 reads TGTGCCAGCAGTTTAGTTTCCGGCAGCCATAGCAATCAGCCCCAGCATTTT. It specifies CASSLVSGSHSNQPQHF.

This chain connects TRBV7-9 to TRBJ2-4; a weak D match, TRBD2 (7 bases). The CDR3 is 14 residues long. Germline CDR1 SEHNR, CDR2 FQNEAQ (reference sequence). Trimming removed 5 bases from V and 5 bases from J, with 13 bases in between. CDR3 region: CASSLGGPQNIQYF. The CDR3 DNA is TGTGCCAGCAGCCTCGGGGGGCCCCAAAACATTCAGTACTTC.

There are a few counts of this clone. This sequence joins TRBV3-1 (or the pseudogene TRBV3-2) and TRBJ2-4; D gene ambiguous. Germline V CDR1 and CDR2: LGHDT, YNNKEL (reference sequence). The CDR3 is made up of 13 amino acids. The germline V and J ends were trimmed by 3 bases and 7 bases, with 10 bases remaining between them. CDR3 loop: CASSHILGNIQYF. Written as DNA, the CDR3 is TGTGCCAGCAGCCATATCCTCGGGAACATTCAGTACTTC.